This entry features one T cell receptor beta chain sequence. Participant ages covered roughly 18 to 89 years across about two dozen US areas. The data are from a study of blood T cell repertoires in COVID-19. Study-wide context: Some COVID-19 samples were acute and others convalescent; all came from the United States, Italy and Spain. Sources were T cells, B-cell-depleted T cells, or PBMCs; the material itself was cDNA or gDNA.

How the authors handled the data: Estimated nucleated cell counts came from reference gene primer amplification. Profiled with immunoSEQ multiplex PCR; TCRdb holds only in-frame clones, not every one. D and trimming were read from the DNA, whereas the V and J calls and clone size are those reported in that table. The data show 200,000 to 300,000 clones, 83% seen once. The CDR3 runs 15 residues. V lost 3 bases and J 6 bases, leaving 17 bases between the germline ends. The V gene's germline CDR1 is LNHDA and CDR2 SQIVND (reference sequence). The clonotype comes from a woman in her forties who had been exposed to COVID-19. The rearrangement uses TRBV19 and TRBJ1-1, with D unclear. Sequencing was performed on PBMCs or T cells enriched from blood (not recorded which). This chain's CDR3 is CASSIYRENGPEAFF. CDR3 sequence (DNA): TGTGCCAGTAGTATCTATCGGGAAAATGGGCCTGAAGCTTTCTTT.